This TCR beta chain was profiled in a study of blood T cell repertoires in COVID-19. Study as a whole: In each case, the material was cDNA or gDNA derived from T cells, B-cell-depleted T cells, or PBMCs.

Produced via immunoSEQ multiplex PCR; TCRdb's table is partial and in-frame only. The sample includes 110,000 to 150,000 clones, around nine tenths of them seen just once. Losses at the gene ends were 4 bases for V and 3 bases for J; bases not matched to a gene: 4. Germline V lookup: CDR1 SGHTA, CDR2 FQGTGA. The CDR3 runs to 14 residues. The sequenced sample was peripheral blood. The sequence was collected from a human donor in a cohort sampled during active COVID-19. The V and J genes are TRBV7-3 and TRBJ2-3, with TRBD1 identical over 7 bases. In DNA form, the CDR3 reads TGTGCCAGCAGCTCGACAGGGCATACAGATACGCAGTATTTT. Protein sequence: CASSSTGHTDTQYF.